The TCR beta chain described here comes from a study of identical twins. Findings and caveats of the study: It was possible that invariant MAIT and iNKT cells partly confounded the zero-insertion analyses. There were fewer insertions in abundant cord blood beta clonotypes, but memory repertoires showed no such pattern.

Template switching added a universal primer site; cDNA carried unique molecular identifiers. In TCRdb, the 5' RACE reads were re-called with MiXCR into one record per CDR3 protein. The sample carries 750,000 to 950,000 distinct CDR3 sequences, about 12% recorded once. Trimming removed 3 bases at V and 8 bases at J, with 9 bases between. The CDR3 runs 12 residues. Germline CDR1 is MNHNS and CDR2 is SASEGT. This clonotype occurred a few times. Its antigen is unknown. The data also belong to a second study, concerning yellow fever vaccine responses in identical twins.

The receptor was derived from a woman younger than 35 in good health. The sequenced material came from PBMCs. The rearrangement uses TRBV6-1 and TRBJ2-3; D perhaps matches TRBD1 (5 bases). CDR3 in DNA: TGTGCCAGCAGTGAGGTCAGGGCTACGCAGTATTTT. It translates to CASSEVRATQYF.